This T cell receptor (beta chain) derives from a study of T cells after yellow fever vaccination. Broader study findings: Primary-vaccination clones mostly resurfaced post-booster (approximately 96% CD4, around 88% CD8). There was a small share of clonotypes that showed up in both the CD4 and CD8 compartments.

5'RACE template switching added a universal primer site and UMIs to TCR cDNA. TCRdb itself ran the 5' RACE reads through MiXCR, one entry per CDR3 protein. The repertoire includes about 300,000 distinct CDR3 sequences, roughly 9% of them detected once, and around 3.3% sits in the top ten. As for this clonotype: Its target is not known. Compared with germline, one end of the junction differs, possibly owing to a read error.

Germline CDR1 reads SGHDN; CDR2 reads FVKESK. This CDR3 has 15 residues. The receptor was isolated from a man between 18 and 35 years old who received the YFV17D yellow fever vaccine. The chain employs TRBV14 and TRBJ1-1, with 7 bases identical to TRBD1. Material: CD4+ T cells sorted from PBMCs, obtained 5 days after the yellow fever booster vaccination. CDR3 DNA sequence: TGTGCCAGCAGCCAGCGTAGGGGGCAGAACACTGAATCTTTCTTT. Encoded protein: CASSQRRGQNTESFF. Drawing the rest from reference TRBV14 and TRBJ1-1, the complete variable domain is EAGVTQFPSHSVIEKGQTVTLRCDPISGHDNLYWYRRVMGKEIKFLLHFVKESKQDESGMPNNRFLAERTGGTYSTLKVQPAELEDSGVYFCASSQRRGQNTESFFGQGTRLTVV.